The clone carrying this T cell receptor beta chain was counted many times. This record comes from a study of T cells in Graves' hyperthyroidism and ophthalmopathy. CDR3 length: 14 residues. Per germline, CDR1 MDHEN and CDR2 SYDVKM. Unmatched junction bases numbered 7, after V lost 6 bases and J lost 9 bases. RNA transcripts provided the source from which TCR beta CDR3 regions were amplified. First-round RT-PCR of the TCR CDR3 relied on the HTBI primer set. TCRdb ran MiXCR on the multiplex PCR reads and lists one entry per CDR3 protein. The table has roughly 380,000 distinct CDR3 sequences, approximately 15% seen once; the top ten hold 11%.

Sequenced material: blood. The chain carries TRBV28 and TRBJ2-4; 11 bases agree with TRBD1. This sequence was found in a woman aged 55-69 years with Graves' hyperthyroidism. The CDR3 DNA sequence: TGTGCCAGCAGCCCCGGGACAGGGGGTCCCATTCAGTACTTC. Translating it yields CASSPGTGGPIQYF. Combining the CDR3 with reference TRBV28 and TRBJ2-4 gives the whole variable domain DVKVTQSSRYLVKRTGEKVFLECVQDMDHENMFWYRQDPGLGLRLIYFSYDVKMKEKGDIPEGYSVSREKKERFSLILESASTNQTSMYLCASSPGTGGPIQYFGAGTRLSVL.